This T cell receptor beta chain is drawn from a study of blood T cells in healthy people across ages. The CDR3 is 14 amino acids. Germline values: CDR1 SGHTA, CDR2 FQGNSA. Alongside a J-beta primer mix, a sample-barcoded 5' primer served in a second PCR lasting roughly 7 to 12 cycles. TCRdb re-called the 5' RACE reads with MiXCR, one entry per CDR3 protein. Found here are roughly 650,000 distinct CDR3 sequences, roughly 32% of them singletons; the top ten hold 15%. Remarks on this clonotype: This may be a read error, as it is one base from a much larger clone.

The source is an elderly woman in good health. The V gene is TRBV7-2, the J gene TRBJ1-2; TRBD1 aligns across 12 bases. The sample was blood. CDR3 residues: CASSSGQGAGGYAF. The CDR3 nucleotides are TGTGCCAGCAGCTCGGGACAGGGGGCGGGTGGCTACGCCTTC.